Below are 28 T cell receptor beta chains sequenced from a single sample in a study of OX40 agonist ivuxolimab in advanced cancers. Data came from immunoSEQ multiplex PCR; TCRdb stores just in-frame clones and leaves some out. The sample contains 53,000 or so clones, more than 70% of which appear only once. The sample in question was CD4+ or CD8+ T cells sorted from blood, obtained in a trial of the OX40 agonist ivuxolimab. The receptors stem from an adult with an advanced solid tumor such as melanoma, head and neck, liver or kidney cancer.

The chain combines TRBV18 with TRBJ1-5; D not resolved. The CDR3 is made up of 14 amino acids. CDR1 is KGHSH, CDR2 LQKENI, per germline. V was trimmed by 4 bases and J by 5 bases, leaving 12 bases between them. CDR3 sequence reads: CASSQEPAHQPQHF. The CDR3 DNA reads TGTGCCAGCTCACAAGAGCCTGCCCATCAGCCCCAGCATTTT.

The V gene is TRBV7-2, the J gene TRBJ1-4; D unclear. Per the germline V gene, CDR1 is SGHTA and CDR2 is FQGNSA. Trimming shortened V by 6 bases and J by 0 bases, and 11 bases separated the two germline ends. The CDR3 has 15 amino acids. Here the CDR3 DNA reads TGTGCCAGCAGTCCAACAGCTCCAACTAATGAAAAACTGTTTTTT. Translated: CASSPTAPTNEKLFF.

This chain links TRBV19 with TRBJ2-2; D possibly corresponds to TRBD2 (5 bases). The V gene lost 1 base and the J gene lost 4 bases, with 7 bases spanning the gap. The CDR3 spans 14 residues. CDR1 is LNHDA, CDR2 SQIVND, per germline (reference sequence). The CDR3 protein is CASSIGRGTGELFF. The CDR3 bases are TGTGCCAGTAGTATAGGCCGGGGCACCGGGGAGCTGTTTTTT.

This clone was counted only a few times. The CDR3 is CASSLGGTGRARYGYTF. The CDR3 region has the DNA TGTGCCAGCAGCTTGGGTGGAACAGGGAGGGCGCGCTATGGCTACACCTTC. This rearrangement joins TRBV5-5 to TRBJ1-2; possibly TRBD1 for D (6 bases). This CDR3 spans 17 amino acids. V was shortened by 0 bases and J by 4 bases, with 19 bases between the two germline ends. CDR1 and CDR2 from the germline V gene are SGHKS and YYEKEE (reference sequence).

This chain links TRBV9 with TRBJ2-1; 11 nucleotides align to TRBD2. This CDR3 spans 15 amino acids. The germline CDR1 and CDR2 sequences are SGDLS and YYNGEE. V trimming: 2 bases; J trimming: 9 bases; junction bases outside the gene matches: 7. The CDR3 here is CASSVVAGGPVEQFF. CDR3 in DNA: TGTGCCAGCAGCGTCGTAGCGGGGGGGCCAGTTGAGCAGTTCTTC.

The CDR3, as DNA: TGTGCCAGCAGTGTCCCCGGACAGGCGTATAGCAATCAGCCCCAGCATTTT. Its protein is CASSVPGQAYSNQPQHF. V and J are TRBV2 and TRBJ1-5, with 7 bases fitting TRBD1. V trimming: 4 bases; J trimming: 0 bases; junction bases outside the gene matches: 9. The CDR3 totals 17 residues. Germline V gene data show CDR1 as SNHLY and CDR2 as FYNNEI.

This clone is labeled as medium-sized. The chain carries TRBV11-2 and TRBJ2-1; no clear D gene. Trimming took off 1 base at V and 8 bases at J, with 9 bases between the two ends. Germline CDR1 is SGHAT and CDR2 is FQNNGV. This CDR3 has 13 residues. The CDR3 region has the DNA TGTGCCAGCAGCTTAGGGCTCCTATATGAGCAGTTCTTC. Translating it yields CASSLGLLYEQFF.

The V gene is TRBV28, the J gene TRBJ1-2, with D perhaps TRBD1 (5 bases). Germline loops: CDR1 MDHEN, CDR2 SYDVKM. V lost 5 bases and J lost 3, with 13 bases in between. The CDR3 spans 14 residues. The DNA of the CDR3 is TGTGCCAGCAGTGCCCAGGGCCCTGACTATGGCTACACCTTC. It is translated as CASSAQGPDYGYTF.

The rearrangement links TRBV28 to TRBJ2-1, with TRBD1 matching 7 bases. The V segment lost 5 bases and the J segment 2 bases; nucleotides outside the gene matches: 6. This CDR3 contains 15 residues. The V gene's germline CDR1 is MDHEN and CDR2 SYDVKM. CDR3 nucleotides: TGTGCCAGCAGTCCCGGACAGGTTGCCTACAATGAGCAGTTCTTC. The encoded protein is CASSPGQVAYNEQFF. The variable domain in full, with the rest retrieved from reference TRBV28 and TRBJ2-1, is DVKVTQSSRYLVKRTGEKVFLECVQDMDHENMFWYRQDPGLGLRLIYFSYDVKMKEKGDIPEGYSVSREKKERFSLILESASTNQTSMYLCASSPGQVAYNEQFFGPGTRLTVL.

The chain links TRBV7-2 to TRBJ2-5; TRBD1 is a possible D gene (6 bases). V lost 2 bases and J lost 1, with 11 bases in between. Germline V lookup: CDR1 SGHTA, CDR2 FQGNSA. The CDR3 runs 15 residues. Written as DNA, the CDR3 is TGTGCCAGCAGCTTAAGGGGGACGGCCCAAGAGACCCAGTACTTC. This translates into CASSLRGTAQETQYF.

The J gene is TRBJ2-3, the V gene TRBV11-2, with 8 bases identical to TRBD1. The germline V gene encodes CDR1 SGHAT and CDR2 FQNNGV. The CDR3 length is 14 residues. Unmatched junction bases numbered 4, after V lost 6 bases and J lost 2 bases. The CDR3 here is CASRPGGITDTQYF. The CDR3 nucleotides are TGTGCCAGCAGGCCAGGGGGCATCACAGATACGCAGTATTTT.

This sequence joins TRBV4-1 and TRBJ2-5, with a tentative D call TRBD2 (5 bases). This CDR3 is 14 amino acids long. Germline V gene lookup returns CDR1 MGHRA and CDR2 YSYEKL. The ends were cut back, 0 bases at V and 9 bases at J, with 14 bases in the middle. The CDR3 here is CASSQDRAPGAQYF. CDR3 DNA sequence: TGCGCCAGCAGCCAAGATCGGGCCCCCGGGGCCCAGTACTTC.

This clone was detected once. This chain uses TRBV2 with TRBJ2-4; no definite D call. The CDR3 sequence is 16 residues long. The V end lost 2 bases, the J end lost 0 bases, and 11 bases lay between the germline ends. Germline V lookup: CDR1 SNHLY, CDR2 FYNNEI. CDR3 DNA: TGTGCCAGCAGTGAAAGCTTCCTAGGAGCCAAAAACATTCAGTACTTC. Translated, it gives CASSESFLGAKNIQYF.

This clone came up a few times. The chain combines TRBV6-4 with TRBJ2-2; D gene unclear. With 4 bases removed from V and 2 bases from J, the gap between germline ends came to 5 bases. CDR1 is MRHNA and CDR2 is SNTAGT in the germline V gene. The CDR3 loop spans 13 amino acids. CDR3 coding DNA: TGTGCCAGCAGTGGTTTAAACACCGGGGAGCTGTTTTTT. Its protein product is CASSGLNTGELFF.

This chain joins TRBV7-3 and TRBJ1-6; 7 bases agree with TRBD1. The CDR3 has 16 amino acids. The J segment lost 6 bases and the V segment lost 4 bases, leaving 9 bases of the junction unmatched. The germline CDR1 and CDR2 sequences are SGHTA and FQGTGA. The CDR3 loop is CASSSGRGQLNSPLHF. CDR3 nucleotides: TGTGCCAGCAGCTCGGGGAGGGGACAGCTTAATTCACCCCTCCACTTT.

The rearrangement links TRBV7-8 to TRBJ2-2; TRBD2 matches 9 bases. With 1 base clipped from V and 4 bases from J, the junction kept 4 bases outside the gene matches. Germline loops: CDR1 SGHVS, CDR2 FQNEAQ. The CDR3 is 16 residues long. For the CDR3, the DNA is TGTGCCAGCAGCTTAGTGGGACTAGCTCCCACCGGGGAGCTGTTTTTT. This sequence encodes CASSLVGLAPTGELFF.

The rearrangement links TRBV2 to TRBJ1-1, with 9 bases fitting TRBD1. Germline-derived CDR1 and CDR2 are SNHLY and FYNNEI. CDR3 size: 13 residues. Trimming took 6 bases from V and 4 from J; bases not matched to a gene: 3. The CDR3 loop reads CASRRQGVTEAFF. The CDR3 nucleotides are TGTGCCAGCAGACGACAGGGGGTCACTGAAGCTTTCTTT.

The CDR3 bases are TGTGCCAGCAGTGTTAGGGGTCCTAATCAGCCCCAGCATTTT. This codes for CASSVRGPNQPQHF. The J gene is TRBJ1-5, the V gene TRBV6-1, with D tentatively TRBD1 (5 bases). The CDR3 sequence is 14 residues long. The ends were cut back, 4 bases at V and 4 bases at J, with 11 bases in the middle. Germline-derived CDR1 and CDR2 are MNHNS and SASEGT.

The CDR3 sequence is CASSPRQGRSGANVLTF. CDR3 nucleotides: TGTGCCAGTAGTCCGAGACAGGGGCGCTCTGGGGCCAACGTCCTGACTTTC. The genes are TRBV19 and TRBJ2-6; 8 nucleotides agree with TRBD1. The CDR3 sequence is 17 residues long. Unmatched junction bases numbered 6, after V lost 5 bases and J lost 0 bases. Germline values: CDR1 LNHDA, CDR2 SQIVND (reference sequence).

V and J are TRBV27 and TRBJ2-6, with D perhaps TRBD1 (6 bases). Between the trimmed V and J ends, which lost 2 bases and 0 bases, there was a span of 11 bases. The germline CDR1 and CDR2 sequences are MNHEY and SMNVEV (reference sequence). This CDR3 has 17 amino acids. The CDR3: CASSLTGTSSGANVLTF. Here the CDR3 DNA reads TGTGCCAGCAGTTTAACAGGGACCAGCTCTGGGGCCAACGTCCTGACTTTC.

The rearrangement uses TRBV7-2 and TRBJ1-4, with TRBD1 identical over 7 bases. Germline loops: CDR1 SGHTA, CDR2 FQGNSA. The CDR3 has 15 residues. Trimming took 5 bases from V and 8 from J; bases not matched to a gene: 11. The chain's CDR3 is CASSLDRVRREKLFF. Here the CDR3 DNA reads TGTGCCAGCAGCCTAGACAGGGTACGAAGAGAAAAACTGTTTTTT.

The genes are TRBV19 and TRBJ1-6, with D uncertain. V gave up 3 bases and J gave up 9 bases, with 6 bases separating them. Germline CDR1 is LNHDA and CDR2 is SQIVND (reference sequence). This CDR3 region has 12 residues. The DNA for the CDR3 is TGTGCCAGTAGTATTCGGAGTTCACCCCTCCACTTT. The encoded protein is CASSIRSSPLHF.

The genes are TRBV4-3 and TRBJ1-2, with D possibly being TRBD1 (5 bases). CDR3 length equals 15 residues. CDR1 LGHNA and CDR2 YSLEER come from the germline V gene. The V gene lost 2 bases and the J gene lost 7 bases, with 17 bases spanning the gap. The CDR3 DNA reads TGCGCCAGCAGCCAACGTATGGGGGGGTTCAGTGGCTACACCTTC. This gives the protein CASSQRMGGFSGYTF.

V and J are TRBV28 and TRBJ2-7; D possibly uses TRBD1 or TRBD2 (6 bases each). The V gene lost 4 bases and the J gene lost 3 bases, with 13 bases spanning the gap. Germline CDR1 MDHEN, CDR2 SYDVKM. The CDR3 covers 14 residues. The CDR3 bases are TGTGCCAGCAGTTGGGGCAGGGGAGGCTACGAGCAGTACTTC. Protein product: CASSWGRGGYEQYF.

The chain is built from TRBV7-6 and TRBJ1-5; the match to TRBD1 covers 7 bases. V dropped 1 base and J dropped 3; count of bases not matched to a gene: 3. The CDR3 has 15 amino acids. The germline V gene has CDR1 SGHVS and CDR2 FNYEAQ. CDR3 loop: CASSLVEGANQPQHF. The CDR3 DNA reads TGTGCCAGCAGCTTAGTGGAGGGGGCCAATCAGCCCCAGCATTTT.

Here the CDR3 DNA reads TGCAGTGCTATAGGACGGAACCAGCAGTTCTTC. It translates to CSAIGRNQQFF. V and J are TRBV20-1 and TRBJ2-1, with D hard to call. V lost 4 bases, J lost 11 bases, and 12 bases lay in between. The CDR3 consists of 11 residues. Germline assignment: CDR1 DFQATT and CDR2 SNEGSKA (reference sequence).

This clone appeared a few times. The chain uses TRBV11-2 and TRBJ1-1, with TRBD1 matching over 7 bases. Unmatched junction bases numbered 6, after V lost 3 bases and J lost 2 bases. The CDR3 consists of 15 residues. The germline V gene has CDR1 SGHAT and CDR2 FQNNGV. CDR3 amino acids: CASSLLQGSNTEAFF. CDR3 nucleotides: TGTGCCAGCAGCTTGTTACAGGGGAGCAACACTGAAGCTTTCTTT.

This rearrangement joins TRBV7-3 to TRBJ1-1; TRBD1 is a possible D gene (5 bases). Looked up from germline, CDR1 is SGHTA and CDR2 is FQGTGA. V lost 1 base and J 8 bases, leaving 14 bases between the germline ends. This CDR3 contains 14 residues. Here the CDR3 reads CASSLRGPESEAFF. The CDR3 DNA reads as TGTGCCAGCAGCTTAAGGGGACCGGAAAGCGAAGCTTTCTTT.